The T cell receptor (beta chain) under discussion was sequenced for a study of blood T cells in healthy people across ages. Next came a second PCR, run for about 7 to 12 cycles, which used a sample-barcoded 5' primer along with a J-beta primer mix. TCRdb itself ran the 5' RACE reads through MiXCR, one entry per CDR3 protein. The sample includes around 870,000 distinct CDR3 sequences, 25% to 30% of them seen just once. This clonotype was detected many times. V shed 7 bases and J 2 bases; nucleotides not matched to a gene: 8. The CDR3 consists of 15 residues. Germline CDR1 WSHSY, CDR2 SAAADI. Russia was home to the donors, healthy Caucasian individuals aged about 6 to 90.

The chain joins TRBV10-2 to TRBJ2-5, with 9 nucleotides matching TRBD1. Sequenced: blood. The origin of this receptor is a woman of 80 years or more in good health. CDR3 in DNA: TGCGCCAGCACCGCCCACAGGGGGCTTCAAGAGACCCAGTACTTC. The encoded protein is CASTAHRGLQETQYF.